This TCR beta chain was profiled in a study of vaccination and CD4 T cells after COVID-19. Study information: Each person enrolled got two BNT162b2 or mRNA-1273 vaccine doses. Blood was drawn a median roughly 66 days post second dose, range 14 to 241.

Specified treatment: approximately 10-day PBMC culture with coronavirus spike peptide pools or control peptides (ViraFEST assay). Germline values: CDR1 SGHAT, CDR2 FQNNGV. The CDR3 has 19 amino acids. Trimming removed 6 bases at V and 3 bases at J, with 27 bases between. Sequencing of DNA taken from cultured CD4+ T cells relied on the Oncomine TCR Beta short-read assay. MiXCR was run by TCRdb on the PCR reads, yielding one entry per CDR3 protein. This sample yields about 11,000 distinct CDR3 sequences, of which under 60% are seen a single time; 9.6% belongs to the top ten. With respect to this clonotype: What it recognizes is unknown.

Sequenced input: CD4+ T cells from blood, cultured in vitro. This receptor was identified in a human donor who had recovered from COVID-19. The chain links TRBV11-2 to TRBJ1-3; the D gene is possibly TRBD1 (5 bases). The CDR3 nucleotides read TGTGCCAGCAGTGAGGAGCCGGGGCGGGGCAGCTCCTATGGAAACACCATATATTTT. It yields the protein CASSEEPGRGSSYGNTIYF.